The sequence of this T cell receptor beta chain was determined in a study of shared clonotypes between healthy human individuals. This clone has at least ten counts. Its antigen is unidentified. Study-wide findings and caveats: Apart from blood, nothing was sampled; tissue repertoires likely differ.

This table comes from immunoSEQ multiplex PCR, and its TCRdb copy is limited to in-frame clones, with some not included. In the table there are some 510,000 clones, less than 85% of which are singletons. CDR3 length equals 14 residues. Trimming left V 0 bases short and J 0 bases short, with 5 bases between. Germline CDR1 is SEHNR and CDR2 is FQNEAQ (reference sequence). This receptor was obtained from a middle-aged woman in good health. Some clones in this sample may be carry-over from other donors' samples. The rearrangement links TRBV7-9 to TRBJ1-2, with D unclear. The sample comprised PBMCs. CDR3 amino acids: CASSLAVANYGYTF. The CDR3, as DNA: TGTGCCAGCAGCTTAGCCGTGGCTAACTATGGCTACACCTTC.